Listed here are 31 T cell receptor beta chains from one sample, sequenced in a study of blood T cell repertoires in COVID-19. The data were produced by immunoSEQ multiplex PCR, yet TCRdb's version contains in-frame clones alone and is incomplete. The table lists nearly 100,000 clones, less than 90% of them singletons. The specimen was peripheral blood. These TCRs come from a man older than 75 with acute or convalescent COVID-19.

The chain combines TRBV5-1 with TRBJ1-2, with D hard to call. Germline V gives CDR1 SGHRS, CDR2 YFSETQ. The CDR3 length is 12 residues. Trimming left V 2 bases short and J 8 bases short, with 10 bases between. DNA for the CDR3: TGCGCCAGCAGCTTAGGAGGGAACGGCTACACCTTC. Translation: CASSLGGNGYTF.

This clone has more than one count but fewer than ten. This chain connects TRBV15 to TRBJ1-1; no firm D call. Between the trimmed V and J ends, which lost 0 bases and 0 bases, there was a span of 5 bases. Germline V gene sequence: CDR1 LNHNV, CDR2 YYDKDF (reference sequence). This CDR3 contains 14 residues. The CDR3: CATSRDAVNTEAFF. CDR3 sequence (DNA): TGTGCCACCAGCAGAGACGCGGTGAACACTGAAGCTTTCTTT.

V usage is TRBV5-1 and J usage is TRBJ1-2, with D maybe TRBD1 (6 bases). The germline CDR1 and CDR2 sequences are SGHRS and YFSETQ. The CDR3 totals 13 residues. Trimming took off 1 base at V and 6 bases at J, with 10 bases between the two ends. CDR3 nucleotides: TGCGCCAGCAGCTTGAGTACAGGGAATGGCTACACCTTC. This gives the protein CASSLSTGNGYTF.

This clone has just one count. The rearrangement joins TRBV5-1 to TRBJ1-1; 7 positions match TRBD1. The V and J ends lost 3 bases and 3 bases, in that order; junction bases with no gene match: 2. Germline V gene data show CDR1 as SGHRS and CDR2 as YFSETQ. CDR3 length: 13 residues. In DNA, the CDR3 is TGCGCCAGCAGCTCGGGACAGTACACTGAAGCTTTCTTT. Protein product: CASSSGQYTEAFF. The whole variable domain, remainder taken from reference TRBV5-1 and TRBJ1-1, is KAGVTQTPRYLIKTRGQQVTLSCSPISGHRSVSWYQQTPGQGLQFLFEYFSETQRNKGNFPGRFSGRQFSNSRSEMNVSTLELGDSALYLCASSSGQYTEAFFGQGTRLTVV.

The chain employs TRBV10-1 and TRBJ2-1, with a possible D match to TRBD1 (6 bases). CDR1 is WNHNN, CDR2 SYGVQD, per germline (reference sequence). Trimming pared 11 bases from V and 10 bases from J, leaving 9 bases between. The CDR3 sequence is 9 residues long. The CDR3 loop is CAGTGEQFF. The CDR3 region has the DNA TGCGCCGGAACAGGGGAGCAGTTCTTC.

The rearrangement links TRBV6-6 to TRBJ2-2; TRBD1 matches 11 bases. The CDR3 length is 14 residues. Germline CDR1 is MNHNY and CDR2 is SVGAGI (reference sequence). V was pared by 10 bases and J by 5 bases, with 6 bases of the junction left unmatched. CDR3 sequence (DNA): TGTGCCATCCGGGACAGGGGGGGGACCGGGGAGCTGTTTTTT. It is translated as CAIRDRGGTGELFF.

The CDR3 sequence is CASSLGLANEQYF. Written as DNA, the CDR3 is TGTGCCAGCAGCCTGGGACTAGCGAACGAGCAGTACTTC. The rearrangement uses TRBV5-8 and TRBJ2-7; 10 bases fit TRBD2. The J segment lost 5 bases and the V segment lost 4 bases, leaving 3 bases of the junction unmatched. The CDR3 totals 13 residues. Per the germline V gene, CDR1 is SGHTS and CDR2 is YDEGEE. The whole variable domain, remainder taken from reference TRBV5-8 and TRBJ2-7, is EAGVTQSPTHLIKTRGQQATLRCSPISGHTSVYWYQQALGLGLQFLLWYDEGEERNRGNFPPRFSGRQFPNYSSELNVNALELEDSALYLCASSLGLANEQYFGPGTRLTVT.

The rearrangement links TRBV9 to TRBJ2-2; 9 nucleotides agree with TRBD1. The J segment lost 3 bases and the V segment lost 4 bases, leaving 7 bases of the junction unmatched. Germline V gives CDR1 SGDLS, CDR2 YYNGEE. This CDR3 comprises 16 residues. CDR3 in amino acids: CASSQPGQGDTGELFF. The CDR3 bases are TGTGCCAGCAGCCAGCCGGGACAGGGAGACACCGGGGAGCTGTTTTTT.

V usage is TRBV9 and J usage is TRBJ2-1; D possibly corresponds to TRBD2 (5 bases). V lost 0 bases, J lost 4 bases, and 11 bases lay in between. Germline assignment: CDR1 SGDLS and CDR2 YYNGEE. There are 15 residues in the CDR3. The CDR3 reads CASSVGSGPYNEQFF. CDR3 DNA sequence: TGTGCCAGCAGCGTAGGGAGCGGACCTTACAATGAGCAGTTCTTC.

The CDR3 region is CASSFINLPGYTF. Here the CDR3 DNA reads TGTGCCAGCAGCTTTATTAACTTGCCTGGCTACACCTTC. The chain uses TRBV3-1 (or the pseudogene TRBV3-2) and TRBJ1-2; D remains ambiguous. Trimming left V 5 bases short and J 7 bases short, with 14 bases between. The CDR3 has 13 amino acids. Germline CDR1 LGHDT, CDR2 YNNKEL (reference sequence).

This chain joins TRBV24-1 and TRBJ1-4, with 7 nucleotides matching TRBD1. Trimming removed 4 bases from V and 8 bases from J; junction bases left unmatched: 6. There are 14 residues in the CDR3. Germline CDR1 reads KGHDR; CDR2 reads SFDVKD. This CDR3 is CATSEGTVREKLFF. As DNA, the CDR3 is TGTGCCACCAGTGAAGGGACAGTACGGGAAAAACTGTTTTTT.

The gene calls are TRBV5-4 and TRBJ1-2; TRBD1 aligns across 8 bases. Trimming removed 4 bases from V and 6 bases from J; junction bases left unmatched: 8. The CDR3 consists of 14 residues. Per germline, CDR1 SGHNT and CDR2 YYREEE (reference sequence). The CDR3: CASSGGQGIDGYTF. For the CDR3, the DNA is TGTGCCAGCAGCGGAGGACAGGGTATCGATGGCTACACCTTC. Full variable domain (remainder filled in from reference TRBV5-4 and TRBJ1-2): ETGVTQSPTHLIKTRGQQVTLRCSSQSGHNTVSWYQQALGQGPQFIFQYYREEENGRGNFPPRFSGLQFPNYSSELNVNALELDDSALYLCASSGGQGIDGYTFGSGTRLTVV.

This chain connects TRBV6-5 to TRBJ1-2, with 7 bases fitting TRBD1. The V gene's germline CDR1 is MNHEY and CDR2 SVGAGI. The CDR3 extends over 15 amino acids. The J segment lost 14 bases and the V segment lost 2 bases, leaving 17 bases of the junction unmatched. The CDR3 region is CASSYGGRTGPDLTF. The CDR3 DNA is TGTGCCAGCAGTTACGGGGGTCGGACAGGACCCGATTTAACCTTC.

The genes are TRBV11-1 and TRBJ1-1; a weak D match, TRBD1 (6 bases). Per the germline V gene, CDR1 is SGHAT and CDR2 is FQDESV (reference sequence). With 5 bases removed from V and 0 bases from J, the gap between germline ends came to 13 bases. This CDR3 is 15 amino acids long. The chain's CDR3 is CASSQMQGMNTEAFF. The DNA for the CDR3 is TGTGCCAGCAGCCAAATGCAGGGGATGAACACTGAAGCTTTCTTT. The variable domain in full, with the rest retrieved from reference TRBV11-1 and TRBJ1-1, is EAEVAQSPRYKITEKSQAVAFWCDPISGHATLYWYRQILGQGPELLVQFQDESVVDDSQLPKDRFSAERLKGVDSTLKIQPAELGDSAMYLCASSQMQGMNTEAFFGQGTRLTVV.

The J gene is TRBJ1-4, the V gene TRBV18; 9 bases line up with TRBD1. Germline V gives CDR1 KGHSH, CDR2 LQKENI. The CDR3 runs 14 residues. Losses at the gene ends were 4 bases for V and 5 bases for J; bases not matched to a gene: 2. DNA for the CDR3: TGTGCCAGCTCACTGGGGACAGGGAATGAAAAACTGTTTTTT. Encoded protein: CASSLGTGNEKLFF. Supplemented by reference TRBV18 and TRBJ1-4, the full variable domain reads NAGVMQNPRHLVRRRGQEARLRCSPMKGHSHVYWYRQLPEEGLKFMVYLQKENIIDESGMPKERFSAEFPKEGPSILRIQQVVRGDSAAYFCASSLGTGNEKLFFGSGTQLSVL.

The V and J genes are TRBV7-2 and TRBJ2-3; D ambiguous. Germline V gene lookup returns CDR1 SGHTA and CDR2 FQGNSA. V lost 4 bases and J lost 0, with 17 bases in between. The CDR3 runs 17 residues. The CDR3 reads CASSSPESADSTDTQYF. DNA of the CDR3: TGTGCCAGCAGCTCGCCTGAGAGCGCGGATAGCACAGATACGCAGTATTTT. Full variable domain (outside the CDR3, taken from reference TRBV7-2 and TRBJ2-3): GAGVSQSPSNKVTEKGKDVELRCDPISGHTALYWYRQSLGQGLEFLIYFQGNSAPDKSGLPSDRFSAERTGGSVSTLTIQRTQQEDSAVYLCASSSPESADSTDTQYFGPGTRLTVL.

This chain uses TRBV6-1 with TRBJ1-2; no reliable D call. The CDR3 consists of 13 residues. V shed 2 bases and J shed 7 bases, with 11 bases lying between them. Per the germline V gene, CDR1 is MNHNS and CDR2 is SASEGT. The CDR3 spells CASSEMGFSGYTF. DNA of the CDR3: TGTGCCAGCAGTGAAATGGGCTTTAGTGGCTACACCTTC.

This chain connects TRBV5-6 to TRBJ2-1; 13 bases align to TRBD2. This CDR3 is 17 amino acids long. After removal of 3 bases from V and 7 bases from J, the junction contained 10 bases not matched to a gene. CDR1 and CDR2 from the germline V gene are SGHDT and YYEEEE. The CDR3 is CASSWGLAGSRGNEQFF. The CDR3 DNA sequence: TGTGCCAGCAGCTGGGGACTAGCGGGGTCCAGGGGTAATGAGCAGTTCTTC.

This chain connects TRBV6-2 or TRBV6-3 to TRBJ1-3; tentatively, D is TRBD1 (5 bases). Trimming shortened V by 4 bases and J by 0 bases, and 7 bases separated the two germline ends. This CDR3 is 14 amino acids long. CDR1 and CDR2 from the germline V gene are MNHEY and SVGEGT. The CDR3 region has the DNA TGTGCCAGCAGTTGGACAAACTCTGGAAACACCATATATTTT. This codes for CASSWTNSGNTIYF.

The chain joins TRBV24-1 to TRBJ1-1; 8 bases match TRBD1. The junction had 9 bases not matched to a gene; V was cut back by 4 bases and J by 3 bases. Germline CDR1 KGHDR, CDR2 SFDVKD. The CDR3 contains 16 residues. CDR3 bases: TGTGCCACCAGTGAACCTGACAGGGGCCCATACACTGAAGCTTTCTTT. Translation gives CATSEPDRGPYTEAFF.

This clone was recorded a few times. The V and J genes are TRBV3-1 (or the pseudogene TRBV3-2) and TRBJ1-1; D unresolved. The length of the CDR3 is 11 residues. Trimming left V 7 bases short and J 1 base short, with 4 bases between. The germline gives CDR1 LGHDT, CDR2 YNNKEL (reference sequence). The CDR3 reads CASMRNTEAFF. For the CDR3, the DNA is TGTGCCAGCATGAGGAACACTGAAGCTTTCTTT.

The chain couples TRBV6-5 to TRBJ2-7; D is possibly TRBD1 (7 bases). With 6 bases removed from V and 9 bases from J, the gap between germline ends came to 21 bases. The CDR3 spans 14 residues. The V gene's germline CDR1 is MNHEY and CDR2 SVGAGI. CDR3 protein: CASRNRGGGSAQYF. Here the CDR3 DNA reads TGTGCCAGCAGAAACAGGGGAGGCGGGTCAGCGCAGTACTTC.

The genes are TRBV27 and TRBJ2-5, with D possibly TRBD1 on 6 matching bases. V gave up 0 bases and J gave up 3 bases, with 14 bases separating them. The CDR3 loop spans 16 amino acids. Germline V lookup: CDR1 MNHEY, CDR2 SMNVEV (reference sequence). As DNA, the CDR3 is TGTGCCAGCAGTTTATCAGGGACAAGGTTGAAAGAGACCCAGTACTTC. Translation gives CASSLSGTRLKETQYF.

The chain couples TRBV7-9 to TRBJ2-5; D is undetermined. The CDR3 is 13 residues long. Germline V gene data show CDR1 as SEHNR and CDR2 as FQNEAQ (reference sequence). V was clipped by 5 bases and J by 5 bases, with 12 bases between them. Here the CDR3 DNA reads TGTGCCAGCAGCCAAGACATCGCTGAGACCCAGTACTTC. Amino acid sequence: CASSQDIAETQYF.

This sequence joins TRBV30 and TRBJ2-3, with D unclear. V was trimmed by 4 bases and J by 4 bases, leaving 12 bases between them. CDR1 is GTSNPN and CDR2 is SVGIG in the germline V gene (reference sequence). The length of the CDR3 is 13 residues. The CDR3: CAWTLLAADTQYF. CDR3 bases: TGTGCCTGGACTCTACTCGCCGCAGATACGCAGTATTTT. Supplemented by reference TRBV30 and TRBJ2-3, the full variable domain reads SQTIHQWPATLVQPVGSPLSLECTVEGTSNPNLYWYRQAAGRGLQLLFYSVGIGQISSEVPQNLSASRPQDRQFILSSKKLLLSDSGFYLCAWTLLAADTQYFGPGTRLTVL.

V gene TRBV28 combines with J gene TRBJ2-3; no definite D call. Per the germline V gene, CDR1 is MDHEN and CDR2 is SYDVKM. The CDR3 runs 16 residues. V was shortened by 5 bases and J by 1 base, with 16 bases between the two germline ends. The CDR3 DNA is TGTGCCAGCAGTCCCCCTATTCCGGGTGGCACAGATACGCAGTATTTT. It specifies CASSPPIPGGTDTQYF. The full variable domain, rest sourced from reference TRBV28 and TRBJ2-3, is DVKVTQSSRYLVKRTGEKVFLECVQDMDHENMFWYRQDPGLGLRLIYFSYDVKMKEKGDIPEGYSVSREKKERFSLILESASTNQTSMYLCASSPPIPGGTDTQYFGPGTRLTVL.

The V call is TRBV6-5, the J call TRBJ1-5; D call uncertain. The V gene lost 6 bases and the J gene lost 0 bases, with 9 bases spanning the gap. CDR1 is MNHEY, CDR2 SVGAGI, per germline. The CDR3 is 14 amino acids. Here the CDR3 DNA reads TGTGCCAGCAGACCACACGATAGCAATCAGCCCCAGCATTTT. It yields the protein CASRPHDSNQPQHF.

The V call is TRBV30, the J call TRBJ2-7, with 11 bases matching TRBD1. The CDR3 runs to 15 residues. Germline V gene data show CDR1 as GTSNPN and CDR2 as SVGIG (reference sequence). V shed 3 bases and J 3 bases; nucleotides not matched to a gene: 7. CDR3 nucleotides: TGTGCCTGGAGCCCAAAGGGACAGGGGGGCTACGAGCAGTACTTC. Protein sequence: CAWSPKGQGGYEQYF.

The chain joins TRBV27 to TRBJ2-1, with 12 bases lining up with TRBD2. The CDR3 has 17 residues. With V trimmed by 5 bases and J by 9 bases, 14 bases remained unmatched. Germline V gene lookup returns CDR1 MNHEY and CDR2 SMNVEV (reference sequence). CDR3 DNA: TGTGCCAGCAGTCCAGGCCCTCTAGCGGGAGGGCCAGGTGAGCAGTTCTTC. Translated, it gives CASSPGPLAGGPGEQFF.

The chain couples TRBV5-1 to TRBJ2-1; TRBD1 matches at 8 bases. V trimming: 4 bases; J trimming: 9 bases; junction bases outside the gene matches: 12. The CDR3 is 15 amino acids. CDR1 SGHRS and CDR2 YFSETQ come from the germline V gene. CDR3: CASSPGQGRSVEQFF. In DNA, the CDR3 is TGCGCCAGCAGCCCCGGACAGGGTAGATCTGTTGAGCAGTTCTTC.

The chain joins TRBV6-5 to TRBJ2-7; D perhaps matches TRBD2 (6 bases). With 7 bases removed from V and 5 bases from J, the gap between germline ends came to 12 bases. Germline V gene lookup returns CDR1 MNHEY and CDR2 SVGAGI. This CDR3 has 12 amino acids. The CDR3 sequence: CASIRGFHEQYF. Written as DNA, the CDR3 is TGTGCCAGCATTCGGGGGTTCCACGAGCAGTACTTC.